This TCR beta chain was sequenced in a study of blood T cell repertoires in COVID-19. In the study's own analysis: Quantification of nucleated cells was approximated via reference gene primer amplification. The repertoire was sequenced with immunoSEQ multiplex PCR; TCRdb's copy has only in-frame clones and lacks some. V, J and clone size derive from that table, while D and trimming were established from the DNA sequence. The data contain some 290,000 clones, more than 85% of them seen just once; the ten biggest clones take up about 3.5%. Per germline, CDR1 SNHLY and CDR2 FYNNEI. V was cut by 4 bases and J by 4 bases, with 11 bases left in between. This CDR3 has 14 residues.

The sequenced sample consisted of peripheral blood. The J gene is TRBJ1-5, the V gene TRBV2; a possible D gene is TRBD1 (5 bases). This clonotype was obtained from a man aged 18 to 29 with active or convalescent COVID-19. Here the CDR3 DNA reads TGTGCCAGCAGTGCTGAATCAGGGAATCAGCCCCAGCATTTT. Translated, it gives CASSAESGNQPQHF.